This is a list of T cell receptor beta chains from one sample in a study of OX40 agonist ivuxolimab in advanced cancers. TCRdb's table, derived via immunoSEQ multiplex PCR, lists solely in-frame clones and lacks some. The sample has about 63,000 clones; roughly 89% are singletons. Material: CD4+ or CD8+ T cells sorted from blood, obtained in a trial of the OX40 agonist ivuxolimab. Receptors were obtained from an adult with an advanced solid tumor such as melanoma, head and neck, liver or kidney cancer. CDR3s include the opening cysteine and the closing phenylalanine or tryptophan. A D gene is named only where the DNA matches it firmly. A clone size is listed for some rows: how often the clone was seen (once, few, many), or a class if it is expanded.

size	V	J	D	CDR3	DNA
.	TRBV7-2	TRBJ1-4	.	CASSSPATGGKLFF	TGTGCCAGCAGCTCCCCAGCCACCGGGGGGAAACTGTTTTTT
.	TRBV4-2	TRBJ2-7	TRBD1	CASSLQGNYEQYF	TGTGCCAGCAGCCTACAGGGGAACTACGAGCAGTACTTC
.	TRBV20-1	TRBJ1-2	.	CSASSVRGYTF	TGCAGTGCTAGCTCGGTGCGAGGCTACACCTTC
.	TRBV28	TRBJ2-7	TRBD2	CASSLLGGRDEQYF	TGTGCCAGCAGTTTATTGGGGGGGAGGGATGAGCAGTACTTC
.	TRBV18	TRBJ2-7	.	CASSPKPPYEQYF	TGTGCCAGCTCACCAAAGCCGCCCTACGAGCAGTACTTC
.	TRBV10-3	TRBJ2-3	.	CAISERMGESTDTQYF	TGTGCCATCAGTGAACGGATGGGAGAGAGCACAGATACGCAGTATTTT
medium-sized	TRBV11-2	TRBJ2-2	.	CASSPRDHRTGELFF	TGTGCCAGCAGCCCCCGGGACCATCGGACCGGGGAGCTGTTTTTT
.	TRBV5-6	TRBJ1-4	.	CASSSTGRNNEKLFF	TGTGCCAGCAGTTCTACCGGGAGAAATAATGAAAAACTGTTTTTT
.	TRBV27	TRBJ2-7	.	CASSLNRVSEQYF	TGTGCCAGCAGTTTGAACAGGGTTAGCGAGCAGTACTTC
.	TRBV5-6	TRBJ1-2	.	CASRQTGLVAYGYTF	TGTGCCAGCAGGCAGACAGGATTGGTCGCTTATGGCTACACCTTC
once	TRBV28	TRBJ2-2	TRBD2	CASVLAGYTGELFF	TGTGCCAGCGTACTAGCGGGATACACCGGGGAGCTGTTTTTT
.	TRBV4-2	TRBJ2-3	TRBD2	CASSQLAGGTDTQYF	TGTGCCAGCAGCCAGCTAGCGGGGGGCACAGATACGCAGTATTTT
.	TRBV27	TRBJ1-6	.	CASSGRAQGLDSPLHF	TGTGCCAGCAGTGGCCGAGCCCAAGGTTTGGATTCACCCCTCCACTTT
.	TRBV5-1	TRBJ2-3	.	CASSLTTDTQYF	TGCGCCAGCAGCTTGACCACAGATACGCAGTATTTT